The 19 T cell receptor beta chains below come from one sample, sequenced in a study of follicular helper T cells after annual influenza vaccination. The assay was immunoSEQ multiplex PCR, and TCRdb's table has in-frame clones only and misses some. The sample holds 11,000 to 15,000 clones, 84% seen once. Noted time point: 2014-2015 season, pre-vaccination. This sample comprised CXCR5- memory CD4+ T cells sorted from blood, obtained on the day of influenza vaccination. The source is an adult who received the influenza vaccine.

The genes are TRBV2 and TRBJ1-1; D is perhaps TRBD1 (5 bases). The CDR3 spans 14 residues. Per germline, CDR1 SNHLY and CDR2 FYNNEI. Trimming removed 5 bases at V and 11 bases at J, with 21 bases between. The CDR3 loop reads CASSSSPVGGTAFF. The CDR3 nucleotides are TGTGCCAGCAGTTCGTCTCCGGTAGGAGGGACGGCTTTCTTT.

The CDR3 is CASSLDRREKLFF. The DNA of the CDR3 is TGTGCCAGCAGCTTGGACAGGCGGGAAAAACTGTTTTTT. This sequence joins TRBV5-5 and TRBJ1-4; tentative D call: TRBD1 (5 bases). The germline V and J ends were trimmed by 0 bases and 8 bases, with 8 bases remaining between them. Germline V gene data show CDR1 as SGHKS and CDR2 as YYEKEE (reference sequence). The CDR3 is 13 amino acids.

The chain has TRBV7-8 and TRBJ2-7; D possibly corresponds to TRBD2 (5 bases). Between the trimmed V and J ends, which lost 6 bases and 5 bases, there was a span of 17 bases. Looked up from germline, CDR1 is SGHVS and CDR2 is FQNEAQ. There are 14 residues in the CDR3. CDR3 loop: CASRLRAGTDEQYF. The DNA for the CDR3 is TGTGCCAGCAGATTAAGGGCGGGCACGGACGAGCAGTACTTC.

J is TRBJ2-1 and V is TRBV18, with 8 bases fitting TRBD1. Germline-derived CDR1 and CDR2 are KGHSH and LQKENI. The CDR3 runs to 15 residues. The V and J ends lost 2 bases and 8 bases, in that order; junction bases with no gene match: 8. DNA of the CDR3: TGTGCCAGCTCACCAATCCGTGGACAGGGTTATGAGCAGTTCTTC. Amino acids: CASSPIRGQGYEQFF.

The count of this clone is one. This chain uses TRBV28 with TRBJ1-3; D not resolved. CDR1 is MDHEN and CDR2 is SYDVKM in the germline V gene. Trimming removed 6 bases from V and 2 bases from J, with 8 bases in between. The CDR3 has 13 amino acids. Here the CDR3 reads CASSSNTGNTIYF. CDR3 coding DNA: TGTGCCAGCAGCTCGAACACTGGAAACACCATATATTTT.

CDR3 loop: CASSLLGQGTGELFF. The CDR3, as DNA: TGTGCCAGCAGCTTGTTGGGACAGGGGACCGGGGAGCTGTTTTTT. The genes are TRBV5-6 and TRBJ2-2; 10 bases are shared with TRBD1. With V trimmed by 1 base and J by 5 bases, 2 bases remained unmatched. Germline CDR1 is SGHDT and CDR2 is YYEEEE. The length of the CDR3 is 15 residues. Full variable domain (outside the CDR3, taken from reference TRBV5-6 and TRBJ2-2): DAGVTQSPTHLIKTRGQQVTLRCSPKSGHDTVSWYQQALGQGPQFIFQYYEEEERQRGNFPDRFSGHQFPNYSSELNVNALLLGDSALYLCASSLLGQGTGELFFGEGSRLTVL.

This clone was seen just once. The chain uses TRBV18 and TRBJ1-2; 7 bases line up with TRBD1. CDR1 is KGHSH, CDR2 LQKENI, per germline. The CDR3 totals 14 residues. The ends lost 2 bases at V and 3 bases at J; junction bases unmatched: 3. CDR3 DNA: TGTGCCAGCTCACCAGGACAGGCCGACTATGGCTACACCTTC. Encoded protein: CASSPGQADYGYTF.

This chain joins TRBV6-6 and TRBJ1-1; 7 nucleotides agree with TRBD1. The CDR3 has 15 amino acids. Germline V gene data show CDR1 as MNHNY and CDR2 as SVGAGI (reference sequence). With 0 bases clipped from V and 4 bases from J, the junction kept 5 bases outside the gene matches. The CDR3 here is CASSYSLRGGTEAFF. The CDR3 nucleotides read TGTGCCAGCAGTTACTCGCTCAGGGGGGGCACTGAAGCTTTCTTT.

The chain carries TRBV9 and TRBJ2-3, with D hard to call. This CDR3 has 13 residues. V lost 3 bases and J lost 0, with 5 bases in between. CDR1 SGDLS and CDR2 YYNGEE come from the germline V gene. The CDR3 loop is CASSDFSTDTQYF. Here the CDR3 DNA reads TGTGCCAGCAGCGACTTCAGCACAGATACGCAGTATTTT. Full variable domain (missing parts from reference TRBV9 and TRBJ2-3): DSGVTQTPKHLITATGQRVTLRCSPRSGDLSVYWYQQSLDQGLQFLIQYYNGEERAKGNILERFSAQQFPDLHSELNLSSLELGDSALYFCASSDFSTDTQYFGPGTRLTVL.

The chain has TRBV28 and TRBJ2-2; D remains ambiguous. Germline V gives CDR1 MDHEN, CDR2 SYDVKM. Trimming pared 5 bases from V and 2 bases from J, leaving 15 bases between. The length of the CDR3 is 16 residues. The CDR3 loop is CASSLLEQINTGELFF. The CDR3 DNA reads as TGTGCCAGCAGTCTGTTAGAACAGATCAACACCGGGGAGCTGTTTTTT.

This chain connects TRBV6-1 to TRBJ1-4; TRBD1 might be the D (6 bases). Looked up from germline, CDR1 is MNHNS and CDR2 is SASEGT. The CDR3 loop spans 15 amino acids. The V gene lost 1 base and the J gene lost 9 bases, with 15 bases spanning the gap. The CDR3 spells CASSEGRGDVKKLFF. DNA of the CDR3: TGTGCCAGCAGTGAAGGGAGGGGGGATGTGAAAAAACTGTTTTTT.

The chain combines TRBV4-3 with TRBJ2-1; either TRBD1 or TRBD2 may fit D (6 bases each). The V gene lost 0 bases and the J gene lost 1 base, with 13 bases spanning the gap. The CDR3 has 17 residues. Germline V CDR1 and CDR2: LGHNA, YSLEER. DNA for the CDR3: TGCGCCAGCAGCCAAGATCTTCCGGGGGCGTCCTACAATGAGCAGTTCTTC. Translation gives CASSQDLPGASYNEQFF.

This clone was detected only a few times. CDR3 nucleotides: TGCGCCAGCAGCTTGGTATTCTCTTCCTACGAGCAGTACTTC. Translating it yields CASSLVFSSYEQYF. The rearrangement joins TRBV5-1 to TRBJ2-7, with no clear D. V was cut by 0 bases and J by 1 base, with 8 bases left in between. The germline CDR1 and CDR2 sequences are SGHRS and YFSETQ. The CDR3 is 14 amino acids.

The V gene is TRBV5-4, the J gene TRBJ2-7; perhaps TRBD2 as D (6 bases). The germline V and J ends were trimmed by 4 bases and 8 bases, with 16 bases remaining between them. This CDR3 is built from 13 residues. Germline CDR1 and CDR2: SGHNT and YYREEE (reference sequence). The CDR3 DNA reads as TGTGCCAGCAGCGGCGGGACTTATGCGCAGCAGTACTTC. As protein: CASSGGTYAQQYF.

For the CDR3, the DNA is TGTGCCAGCTCACCACTTGACAGCACAGATACGCAGTATTTT. It translates to CASSPLDSTDTQYF. This chain connects TRBV18 to TRBJ2-3; the D is unclear. Trimming stripped 1 base from V and 0 bases from J, with 5 bases between. The CDR3 is 14 amino acids. The germline V gene has CDR1 KGHSH and CDR2 LQKENI.

The genes are TRBV7-8 and TRBJ2-3; 13 bases fit TRBD2. Unmatched junction bases numbered 11, after V lost 5 bases and J lost 3 bases. The CDR3 is 18 amino acids. Per the germline V gene, CDR1 is SGHVS and CDR2 is FQNEAQ. DNA of the CDR3: TGTGCCAGCAGCCCCACTAGCGGGGGGGTCCCCCTAACAGATACGCAGTATTTT. Translation gives CASSPTSGGVPLTDTQYF. Filled out from reference TRBV7-8 and TRBJ2-3, the complete variable domain reads GAGVSQSPRYKVAKRGQDVALRCDPISGHVSLFWYQQALGQGPEFLTYFQNEAQLDKSGLPSDRFFAERPEGSVSTLKIQRTQQEDSAVYLCASSPTSGGVPLTDTQYFGPGTRLTVL.

This chain uses TRBV27 with TRBJ2-1; D may correspond to TRBD1 or TRBD2 (5 bases each). The CDR3 runs to 16 residues. The ends were cut back, 5 bases at V and 6 bases at J, with 20 bases in the middle. From germline, CDR1 is MNHEY and CDR2 SMNVEV (reference sequence). DNA of the CDR3: TGTGCCAGCAGTGGGACCATCGTGATGGTGGGCAATGAGCAGTTCTTC. Translated: CASSGTIVMVGNEQFF.

The chain has TRBV10-3 and TRBJ1-1, with 8 bases lining up with TRBD1. The CDR3 length is 13 residues. V trimming: 3 bases; J trimming: 4 bases; junction bases outside the gene matches: 1. Germline V gene data show CDR1 as ENHRY and CDR2 as SYGVKD. CDR3 sequence (DNA): TGTGCCATCAGTGAAACAGGGGGCACTGAAGCTTTCTTT. Protein: CAISETGGTEAFF.

V gene TRBV9 combines with J gene TRBJ1-4; D not resolved. V was trimmed by 0 bases and J by 5 bases, leaving 11 bases between them. CDR3 length: 15 residues. Germline-derived CDR1 and CDR2 are SGDLS and YYNGEE. CDR3 sequence reads: CASSVDEGINEKLFF. CDR3 sequence (DNA): TGTGCCAGCAGCGTAGATGAGGGAATAAATGAAAAACTGTTTTTT.